Each of the 14 T cell receptor beta chains below was sequenced from the same sample in a study of OX40 agonist ivuxolimab in advanced cancers. Data came from immunoSEQ multiplex PCR; TCRdb stores just in-frame clones and leaves some out. The table shows 25,000 to 30,000 clones, with around 90% occurring only once. The specimen was CD4+ or CD8+ T cells sorted from blood, collected in a trial of the OX40 agonist ivuxolimab. Receptor source: an adult with an advanced solid tumor such as melanoma, head and neck, liver or kidney cancer.

V and J are TRBV19 and TRBJ2-7, with a weak D call TRBD2 (6 bases). V lost 3 bases, J lost 7 bases, and 16 bases lay in between. This CDR3 contains 14 residues. The V gene's germline CDR1 is LNHDA and CDR2 SQIVND (reference sequence). Here the CDR3 reads CASSISWGAGEQYF. The CDR3 DNA follows: TGTGCCAGTAGTATCTCGTGGGGCGCGGGGGAGCAGTACTTC.

V usage is TRBV5-4 and J usage is TRBJ1-3; D gene uncertain. CDR1 is SGHNT, CDR2 YYREEE, per germline (reference sequence). The CDR3 is made up of 14 amino acids. Trimming removed 9 bases at V and 5 bases at J, with 18 bases between. The DNA for the CDR3 is TGTGCCAACCTAATTAGGACGCTCAGAAACACCATATATTTT. Its translation: CANLIRTLRNTIYF.

This rearrangement joins TRBV10-2 to TRBJ2-5; D is perhaps TRBD1 (6 bases). The CDR3 sequence is 12 residues long. From germline, CDR1 is WSHSY and CDR2 SAAADI. The germline V and J ends were trimmed by 6 bases and 5 bases, with 10 bases remaining between them. CDR3 protein: CASRQGPETQYF. CDR3 nucleotide sequence: TGCGCCAGCAGACAGGGTCCCGAGACCCAGTACTTC.

In DNA form, the CDR3 reads TGTGCCAGCAGCTTAGGACTAGCGGGGATCTACGAGCAGTACTTC. Protein: CASSLGLAGIYEQYF. The rearrangement joins TRBV7-9 to TRBJ2-7; 11 nucleotides line up with TRBD2. After removal of 1 base from V and 3 bases from J, the junction contained 2 bases not matched to a gene. The germline CDR1 and CDR2 sequences are SEHNR and FQNEAQ (reference sequence). This CDR3 has 15 amino acids. The full variable domain, completed using reference TRBV7-9 and TRBJ2-7, is DTGVSQNPRHKITKRGQNVTFRCDPISEHNRLYWYRQTLGQGPEFLTYFQNEAQLEKSRLLSDRFSAERPKGSFSTLEIQRTEQGDSAMYLCASSLGLAGIYEQYFGPGTRLTVT.

As for this clone: Sequence at one end of the junction differs from germline and may be a read error. The genes are TRBV16 and TRBJ1-3; tentatively, D is TRBD1 (5 bases). Germline V gene sequence: CDR1 KGHSY, CDR2 FQNENV. The length of the CDR3 is 16 residues. DNA of the CDR3: TGTGCCAGCAGCCGCACCTCAGGGCCCCCTGGGAACACCATATATTTT. Translated, it gives CASSRTSGPPGNTIYF.

The chain links TRBV7-9 to TRBJ1-1; D is uncertain. The germline CDR1 and CDR2 sequences are SEHNR and FQNEAQ (reference sequence). The CDR3 extends over 15 amino acids. V was pared by 1 base and J by 2 bases, with 11 bases between. CDR3 loop: CASSLGWGSNTEAFF. The CDR3, as DNA: TGTGCCAGCAGCTTAGGTTGGGGTTCCAACACTGAAGCTTTCTTT. Combining the CDR3 with reference TRBV7-9 and TRBJ1-1 gives the whole variable domain DTGVSQNPRHKITKRGQNVTFRCDPISEHNRLYWYRQTLGQGPEFLTYFQNEAQLEKSRLLSDRFSAERPKGSFSTLEIQRTEQGDSAMYLCASSLGWGSNTEAFFGQGTRLTVV.

The chain couples TRBV7-9 to TRBJ2-5; D may be TRBD2 (6 bases). This CDR3 spans 17 amino acids. The ends were cut back, 2 bases at V and 5 bases at J, with 21 bases in the middle. In germline, CDR1 is SEHNR, CDR2 FQNEAQ (reference sequence). CDR3 in amino acids: CASSLFPPSAEGETQYF. CDR3 bases: TGTGCCAGCAGCTTATTCCCTCCTAGCGCAGAGGGGGAGACCCAGTACTTC.

The rearrangement joins TRBV5-4 to TRBJ1-1; D is undetermined. The V gene's germline CDR1 is SGHNT and CDR2 YYREEE (reference sequence). The V gene lost 0 bases and the J gene lost 3 bases, with 3 bases spanning the gap. This CDR3 has 12 amino acids. As DNA, the CDR3 is TGTGCCAGCAGCTTGGGCTACACTGAAGCTTTCTTT. It codes for CASSLGYTEAFF.

The genes are TRBV12-5 and TRBJ1-2; TRBD1 aligns across 7 bases. The CDR3 consists of 14 residues. CDR1 and CDR2 (germline): LGHNT, FRNRAP. V gave up 1 base and J gave up 8 bases; unmatched junction bases: 7. The DNA of the CDR3 is TGTGCTAGTGGTTTGGCTGGACAGGATCGGGGCTACACCTTC. It specifies CASGLAGQDRGYTF. The variable domain in full, completed from reference TRBV12-5 and TRBJ1-2, reads DARVTQTPRHKVTEMGQEVTMRCQPILGHNTVFWYRQTMMQGLELLAYFRNRAPLDDSGMPKDRFSAEMPDATLATLKIQPSEPRDSAVYFCASGLAGQDRGYTFGSGTRLTVV.

J is TRBJ1-1 and V is TRBV19, with a tentative D call TRBD1 (6 bases). Trimming pared 4 bases from V and 4 bases from J, leaving 10 bases between. The germline V gene has CDR1 LNHDA and CDR2 SQIVND (reference sequence). This CDR3 has 13 amino acids. CDR3 coding DNA: TGTGCCAGTAGTACTACAGGGTCCACTGAAGCTTTCTTT. Protein sequence: CASSTTGSTEAFF. Complete variable domain (other parts from reference TRBV19 and TRBJ1-1): DGGITQSPKYLFRKEGQNVTLSCEQNLNHDAMYWYRQDPGQGLRLIYYSQIVNDFQKGDIAEGYSVSREKKESFPLTVTSAQKNPTAFYLCASSTTGSTEAFFGQGTRLTVV.

This clone appeared a few times. CDR3: CASSIGTGIQPQHF. Written as DNA, the CDR3 is TGCGCCAGCAGCATCGGGACAGGAATACAGCCCCAGCATTTT. The chain carries TRBV5-1 and TRBJ1-5; 8 bases fit TRBD1. Per the germline V gene, CDR1 is SGHRS and CDR2 is YFSETQ. The CDR3 contains 14 residues. The trim removed 4 bases at V and 7 bases at J, leaving 7 bases unmatched.

The rearrangement links TRBV9 to TRBJ1-4; possible D gene TRBD1, 5 bases. This CDR3 comprises 15 residues. V lost 3 bases and J lost 5, with 14 bases in between. Germline V lookup: CDR1 SGDLS, CDR2 YYNGEE. The CDR3 sequence is CASSEGTETNEKLFF. In nucleotides, the CDR3 is TGTGCCAGCAGCGAGGGGACGGAAACCAATGAAAAACTGTTTTTT.

This clone was seen just once. The chain joins TRBV11-2 to TRBJ2-3; D uncertain. The CDR3 consists of 15 residues. Germline CDR1 is SGHAT and CDR2 is FQNNGV. The V end lost 1 base, the J end lost 2 bases, and 10 bases lay between the germline ends. CDR3 in amino acids: CASSLGGVNTDTQYF. CDR3 bases: TGTGCCAGCAGCTTAGGTGGGGTAAACACAGATACGCAGTATTTT.

The chain has TRBV27 and TRBJ1-5, with 7 bases lining up with TRBD1. The CDR3 spans 16 residues. Germline CDR1 MNHEY, CDR2 SMNVEV (reference sequence). V was clipped by 1 base and J by 3 bases; unmatched bases: 6. The CDR3 region has the DNA TGTGCCAGCAGTTTATGGGGACAGCAACTCAATCAGCCCCAGCATTTT. Its protein is CASSLWGQQLNQPQHF.